The present TCR beta chain was sequenced within a study of CD8+ T cells in alopecia areata. General study results and limits: In scalp samples, resident alphabeta T cells of normal skin are also sequenced. Treatment with tofacitinib significantly lowered scalp clonality and reduced expanded CD8+ clones among the top 100.

Isolated RNA was reverse transcribed into cDNA used as the sequencing template. The assay was immunoSEQ multiplex PCR, and TCRdb's table has in-frame clones only and misses some. The sample includes about 180,000 clones, 40% to 65% seen only once; the top ten take around 10%. This sample's treatment: oral pan-JAK inhibitor, 5-10 mg twice daily. Both CD4+ and CD8+ T cells were separated by sorting PBMCs. As for this clone: Its antigen is currently unknown.

The CDR3 consists of 14 residues. CDR1 and CDR2 (germline): SEHNR, FQNEAQ (reference sequence). V was pared by 0 bases and J by 7 bases, with 10 bases between. The TCR sequence derives from a human donor with alopecia areata. The sequences come from CD8+ T cells sorted from blood, collected at roughly week 52, from a patient treated with tofacitinib. The genes are TRBV7-9 and TRBJ1-5; maybe TRBD1 (5 bases). The CDR3 is CASSLAGEEQPQHF. The CDR3 DNA reads as TGTGCCAGCAGCTTAGCAGGGGAGGAACAGCCCCAGCATTTT.